This entry describes one TCR beta chain. This record comes from a study of blood T cell repertoires in COVID-19. Original processing methods: The assay estimated nucleated cells by amplifying reference gene primers. Produced via immunoSEQ multiplex PCR; TCRdb's table is partial and in-frame only. V and J calls plus clone size are reproduced from that table; the DNA served to infer D and trimming. The sample lists 450,000 or so clones; 89% were seen once. During active infection, Seattle patients enrolled and were then monitored through disease. Germline values: CDR1 SGHNT, CDR2 YYREEE (reference sequence). Between the trimmed V and J ends, which lost 0 bases and 1 base, there was a span of 7 bases. The CDR3 consists of 14 residues.

The chain couples TRBV5-4 to TRBJ2-5, with D hard to call. Material: peripheral blood. The TCR comes from a man aged 18 to 29 with COVID-19, enrolled during active disease. The DNA of the CDR3 is TGTGCCAGCAGCTTGGAAAGAGTCCAAGAGACCCAGTACTTC. It is translated as CASSLERVQETQYF.